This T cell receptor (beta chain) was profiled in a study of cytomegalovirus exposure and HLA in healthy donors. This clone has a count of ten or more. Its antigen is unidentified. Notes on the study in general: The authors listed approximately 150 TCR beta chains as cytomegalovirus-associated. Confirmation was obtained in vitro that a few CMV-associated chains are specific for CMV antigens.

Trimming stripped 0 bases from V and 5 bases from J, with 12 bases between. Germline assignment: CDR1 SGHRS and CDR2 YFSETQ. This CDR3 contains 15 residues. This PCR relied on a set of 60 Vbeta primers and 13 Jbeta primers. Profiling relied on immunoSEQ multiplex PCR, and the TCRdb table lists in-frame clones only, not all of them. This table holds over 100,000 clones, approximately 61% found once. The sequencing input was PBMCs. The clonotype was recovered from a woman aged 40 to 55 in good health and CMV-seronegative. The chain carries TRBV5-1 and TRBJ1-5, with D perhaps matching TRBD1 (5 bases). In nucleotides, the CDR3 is TGCGCCAGCAGCTTGGAAGGGGCAGGGTATCAGCCCCAGCATTTT. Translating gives CASSLEGAGYQPQHF.